Each of the 15 T cell receptor beta chains below was sequenced from the same sample in a study of blood T cell repertoires in COVID-19. TCRdb keeps only in-frame clones here, not all; method: immunoSEQ multiplex PCR. The sample shows tens of thousands of clones, about 81% of them seen only once. Input material: peripheral blood. The receptors come from a woman aged 60-75 years with acute or convalescent COVID-19.

This chain uses TRBV5-1 with TRBJ2-1; 8 nucleotides match TRBD2. The CDR3 has 16 residues. V gave up 3 bases and J gave up 1 base; unmatched junction bases: 6. Germline values: CDR1 SGHRS, CDR2 YFSETQ. The CDR3 region is CASSSLGGRSYNEQFF. CDR3 bases: TGCGCCAGCAGCTCCCTTGGCGGGAGGTCCTACAATGAGCAGTTCTTC.

V usage is TRBV24-1 and J usage is TRBJ2-5; TRBD2 aligns across 8 bases. The CDR3 has 14 residues. Germline V CDR1 and CDR2: KGHDR, SFDVKD. Trimming took 4 bases from V and 4 from J; bases not matched to a gene: 4. CDR3 protein: CATSESGTRETQYF. The CDR3 DNA reads as TGTGCCACCAGTGAATCCGGGACTAGAGAGACCCAGTACTTC.

The rearrangement uses TRBV5-6 and TRBJ2-1, with D tentatively TRBD2 (5 bases). The V gene lost 0 bases and the J gene lost 6 bases, with 16 bases spanning the gap. Looked up from germline, CDR1 is SGHDT and CDR2 is YYEEEE. The CDR3 sequence is 16 residues long. The CDR3 nucleotides read TGTGCCAGCAGCTTGGGGACTTCGAGGACGGGCAATGAGCAGTTCTTC. Translation gives CASSLGTSRTGNEQFF.

The rearrangement joins TRBV7-2 to TRBJ1-2; D perhaps matches TRBD1 (5 bases). Per the germline V gene, CDR1 is SGHTA and CDR2 is FQGNSA. With 4 bases removed from V and 3 bases from J, the gap between germline ends came to 12 bases. The CDR3 runs 14 residues. CDR3 in amino acids: CASSSDGADYGYTF. The CDR3 nucleotides read TGTGCCAGCAGCTCAGATGGGGCAGACTATGGCTACACCTTC.

This chain connects TRBV21-1 to TRBJ1-2. TRBV21-1 is reported as a pseudogene. CDR3 length: 18 amino acids. The CDR3 bases are TGTGCCAGCAGTTTAAACGGGGGGGCACTTGGCCGTGACTATGGCTACACCTTC. It codes for CASSLNGGALGRDYGYTF.

A note on this clone: A read error may account for a junction end that differs from germline. The chain couples TRBV29-1 to TRBJ2-6, with D unresolved. Germline CDR1 is SQVTM and CDR2 is ANQGSEA. The CDR3 runs to 14 residues. The CDR3 DNA is TGCAGCGTCCAGGTCGGCTCTCGGGCCAACGTCCTGACTTTC. Residues: CSVQVGSRANVLTF.

This chain links TRBV27 with TRBJ1-5; 7 bases are shared with TRBD1. V was clipped by 7 bases and J by 4 bases; unmatched bases: 4. Germline CDR1 MNHEY, CDR2 SMNVEV (reference sequence). CDR3 length: 13 amino acids. The CDR3 DNA sequence: TGTGCCAGCAAAGCAGGGGGGAATCAGCCCCAGCATTTT. As protein: CASKAGGNQPQHF.

V is TRBV10-3 and J is TRBJ2-7, with TRBD2 as a possible D gene (6 bases). V gave up 2 bases and J gave up 3 bases, with 11 bases separating them. Germline V CDR1 and CDR2: ENHRY, SYGVKD. This CDR3 is 14 amino acids long. The DNA of the CDR3 is TGTGCCATCAGTGAGCTCGGGGAGGACTACGAGCAGTACTTC. This codes for CAISELGEDYEQYF.

The chain recombines TRBV10-3 with TRBJ2-7; 12 nucleotides agree with TRBD2. With 3 bases clipped from V and 1 base from J, the junction kept 4 bases outside the gene matches. Germline V CDR1 and CDR2: ENHRY, SYGVKD. This CDR3 region has 16 residues. CDR3 DNA: TGTGCCATCAGTGACCCCACTAGCGGGGGGTCCTACGAGCAGTACTTC. Translating gives CAISDPTSGGSYEQYF.

Here the CDR3 DNA reads TGTGCCAGCAGAGGGGCAGAGGGCTACACCTTC. The encoded protein is CASRGAEGYTF. This rearrangement joins TRBV6-5 to TRBJ1-2; TRBD1 is a possible D gene (5 bases). There are 11 residues in the CDR3. Germline V lookup: CDR1 MNHEY, CDR2 SVGAGI. V gave up 6 bases and J gave up 8 bases, with 10 bases separating them.

The J gene is TRBJ1-1, the V gene TRBV29-1, with a tentative D call TRBD1 (6 bases). The CDR3 consists of 13 residues. Trimming cost V 4 bases and J 4 bases, with 13 bases left between them. Germline assignment: CDR1 SQVTM and CDR2 ANQGSEA. The DNA of the CDR3 is TGCAGCGTTGGATACAGGGACGGCACTGAAGCTTTCTTT. Amino acids: CSVGYRDGTEAFF.

The rearrangement joins TRBV19 to TRBJ2-5; D remains ambiguous. V was cut by 3 bases and J by 5 bases, with 7 bases left in between. This CDR3 is 12 amino acids long. Germline values: CDR1 LNHDA, CDR2 SQIVND (reference sequence). The CDR3 loop is CASSMAPETQYF. The CDR3 nucleotides read TGTGCCAGTAGTATGGCCCCGGAGACCCAGTACTTC.

This chain uses TRBV7-2 with TRBJ1-2; TRBD1 is a possible D gene (5 bases). Germline V gene lookup returns CDR1 SGHTA and CDR2 FQGNSA. The CDR3 length is 13 residues. V was pared by 2 bases and J by 5 bases, with 9 bases between. The CDR3 region is CASSLRQGYGYTF. The CDR3, as DNA: TGTGCCAGCAGCTTAAGGCAGGGTTATGGCTACACCTTC.

The J gene is TRBJ1-6, the V gene TRBV19; D gene ambiguous. The V end lost 4 bases, the J end lost 10 bases, and 20 bases lay between the germline ends. The CDR3 runs 16 residues. The V gene's germline CDR1 is LNHDA and CDR2 SQIVND (reference sequence). This CDR3 is CASSTGLIEQRSPLHF. The CDR3 DNA reads as TGTGCCAGTAGTACCGGTCTGATAGAGCAGAGGTCACCCCTCCACTTT. The complete variable domain, with remaining parts taken from reference TRBV19 and TRBJ1-6, reads DGGITQSPKYLFRKEGQNVTLSCEQNLNHDAMYWYRQDPGQGLRLIYYSQIVNDFQKGDIAEGYSVSREKKESFPLTVTSAQKNPTAFYLCASSTGLIEQRSPLHFGNGTRLTVT.

The chain carries TRBV12-5 and TRBJ1-1; TRBD1 might be the D (6 bases). The germline gives CDR1 LGHNT, CDR2 FRNRAP. The CDR3 consists of 12 residues. V lost 2 bases to trimming and J lost 12 bases, with 13 bases between them. CDR3 loop: CASGLMGAVPFF. The CDR3 DNA reads TGTGCTAGTGGTTTGATGGGGGCGGTTCCTTTCTTT.